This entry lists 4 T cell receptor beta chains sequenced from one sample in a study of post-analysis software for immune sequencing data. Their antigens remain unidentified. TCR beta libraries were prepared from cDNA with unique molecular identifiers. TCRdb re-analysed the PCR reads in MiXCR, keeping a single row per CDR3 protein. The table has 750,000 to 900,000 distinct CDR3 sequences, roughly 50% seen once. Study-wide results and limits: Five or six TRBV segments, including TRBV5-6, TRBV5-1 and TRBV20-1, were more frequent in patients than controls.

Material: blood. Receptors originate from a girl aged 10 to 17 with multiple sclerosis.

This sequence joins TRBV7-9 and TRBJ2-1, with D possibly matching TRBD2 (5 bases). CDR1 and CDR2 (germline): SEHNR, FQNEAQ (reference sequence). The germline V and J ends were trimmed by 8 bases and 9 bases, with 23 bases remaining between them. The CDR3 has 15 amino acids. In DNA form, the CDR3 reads TGTGCCAGCGGTGCCCGCTTGAATTTGGAGGCTGAGCAGTTCTTC. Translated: CASGARLNLEAEQFF.

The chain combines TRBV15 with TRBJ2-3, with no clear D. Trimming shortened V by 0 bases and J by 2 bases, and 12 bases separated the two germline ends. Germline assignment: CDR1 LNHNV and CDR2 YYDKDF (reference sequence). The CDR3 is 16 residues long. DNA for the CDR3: TGTGCCACCAGCAGAGATCTCGCAGAAACCACAGATACGCAGTATTTT. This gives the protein CATSRDLAETTDTQYF.

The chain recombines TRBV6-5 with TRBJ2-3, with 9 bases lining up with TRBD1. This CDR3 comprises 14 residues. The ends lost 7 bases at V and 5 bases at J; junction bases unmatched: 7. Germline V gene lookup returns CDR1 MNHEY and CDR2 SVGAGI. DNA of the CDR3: TGTGCCAGCATGGGACAGGGAGTATTAGATACGCAGTATTTT. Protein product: CASMGQGVLDTQYF.

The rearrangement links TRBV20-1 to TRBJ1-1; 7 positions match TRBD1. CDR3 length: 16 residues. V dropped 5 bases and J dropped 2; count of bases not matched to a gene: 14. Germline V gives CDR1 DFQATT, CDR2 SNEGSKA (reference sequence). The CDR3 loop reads CSASATAWTGNTEAFF. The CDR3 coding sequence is TGCAGTGCTTCTGCTACCGCGTGGACAGGTAACACTGAAGCTTTCTTT.